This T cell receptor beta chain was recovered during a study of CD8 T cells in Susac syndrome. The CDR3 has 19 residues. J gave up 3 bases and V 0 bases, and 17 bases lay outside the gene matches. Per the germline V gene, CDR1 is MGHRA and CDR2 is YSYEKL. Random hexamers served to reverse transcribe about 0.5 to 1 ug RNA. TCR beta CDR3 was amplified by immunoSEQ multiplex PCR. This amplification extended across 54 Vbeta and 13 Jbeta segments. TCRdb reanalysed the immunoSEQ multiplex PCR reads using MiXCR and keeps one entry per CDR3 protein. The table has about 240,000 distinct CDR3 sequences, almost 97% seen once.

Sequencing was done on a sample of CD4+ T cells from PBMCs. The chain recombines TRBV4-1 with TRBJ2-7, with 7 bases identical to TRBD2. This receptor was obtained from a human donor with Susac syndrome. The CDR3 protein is CASSQDFSLAGAILYEQYF. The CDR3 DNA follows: TGCGCCAGCAGCCAAGATTTTTCCCTTGCGGGAGCCATTCTCTACGAGCAGTACTTC.